Below are 8 T cell receptor beta chains sequenced from a single sample in a study of neurological immune-mediated disorders. Each CDR3 protein is one row after TCRdb ran MiXCR on the 5' RACE reads. The sample records about 54,000 distinct CDR3 sequences, 4% being singletons. Sequenced sample: CD4+ T cells from blood. These receptors were collected from a woman in her 40s with multiple sclerosis.

This chain connects TRBV20-1 to TRBJ1-5, with a weak D call TRBD1 (5 bases). CDR3 length equals 14 residues. The V gene lost 6 bases and the J gene lost 0 bases, with 12 bases spanning the gap. CDR1 is DFQATT, CDR2 SNEGSKA, per germline (reference sequence). This chain's CDR3 is CSAWDPRSNQPQHF. The CDR3 nucleotides read TGCAGTGCCTGGGACCCTCGTAGCAATCAGCCCCAGCATTTT.

At least ten counts were recorded for this clonotype. V is TRBV7-2 and J is TRBJ2-4; weak D call: TRBD2 (6 bases). The germline V and J ends were trimmed by 1 base and 7 bases, with 11 bases remaining between them. This CDR3 comprises 14 residues. CDR1 is SGHTA and CDR2 is FQGNSA in the germline V gene. The CDR3 loop is CASSLVQGGNIQYF. Here the CDR3 DNA reads TGTGCCAGCAGCTTAGTTCAGGGAGGTAACATTCAGTACTTC.

At least ten counts were recorded for this clonotype. CDR3 loop: CSVGPPDQPQHF. CDR3 nucleotides: TGCAGCGTTGGGCCTCCAGATCAGCCCCAGCATTTT. The rearrangement uses TRBV29-1 and TRBJ1-5; no definite D call. The V end lost 4 bases, the J end lost 5 bases, and 9 bases lay between the germline ends. Germline V gene lookup returns CDR1 SQVTM and CDR2 ANQGSEA. The CDR3 runs to 12 residues.

This clonotype was picked up many times. The chain links TRBV20-1 to TRBJ2-3, with a tentative D call TRBD2 (7 bases). The germline V and J ends were trimmed by 0 bases and 2 bases, with 15 bases remaining between them. Germline values: CDR1 DFQATT, CDR2 SNEGSKA (reference sequence). The length of the CDR3 is 16 residues. CDR3 nucleotide sequence: TGCAGTGCTAGAGATTGGGGGCGGGGGCTCACAGATACGCAGTATTTT. Its protein product is CSARDWGRGLTDTQYF.

This clonotype was observed many times. This chain links TRBV5-1 with TRBJ2-3; D is uncertain. CDR3 length equals 13 residues. V was cut by 3 bases and J by 0 bases, with 5 bases left in between. Looked up from germline, CDR1 is SGHRS and CDR2 is YFSETQ. CDR3: CASSSASTDTQYF. DNA for the CDR3: TGCGCCAGCAGCTCGGCCAGCACAGATACGCAGTATTTT.

This clonotype has ten or more counts. DNA for the CDR3: TGTGCCTGGAGTGCGGGGGGCCGCACAGATACGCAGTATTTT. Amino acids: CAWSAGGRTDTQYF. This chain joins TRBV30 and TRBJ2-3; D possibly corresponds to TRBD2 (7 bases). With 1 base removed from V and 1 base from J, the gap between germline ends came to 9 bases. CDR1 and CDR2 (germline): GTSNPN, SVGIG (reference sequence). The CDR3 consists of 14 residues.

This clonotype appeared many times. The CDR3 DNA follows: TGTGCCAGCCACTCGTTGGGCACCATGAACACTGAAGCTTTCTTT. Protein sequence: CASHSLGTMNTEAFF. The rearrangement links TRBV6-5 to TRBJ1-1; D remains unclear. Germline-derived CDR1 and CDR2 are MNHEY and SVGAGI. CDR3 length: 15 residues. The ends were cut back, 8 bases at V and 0 bases at J, with 16 bases in the middle.

This clonotype showed up many times. The chain uses TRBV5-6 and TRBJ2-7; D remains unclear. This CDR3 has 13 amino acids. Looked up from germline, CDR1 is SGHDT and CDR2 is YYEEEE. Trimming shortened V by 1 base and J by 6 bases, and 11 bases separated the two germline ends. CDR3: CASSLNALGEQYF. CDR3 nucleotides: TGTGCCAGCAGCTTGAATGCCTTGGGCGAGCAGTACTTC.